These T cell receptor beta chains were read from a single sample in a study of T cells in localized non-small cell lung cancer. The method was immunoSEQ multiplex PCR; TCRdb's version includes in-frame clones alone and lacks a portion of them. The table includes about 25,000 clones, 75% to 90% detected once. The sample consisted of peripheral blood, taken before any cancer treatment. The receptors were sampled from a male donor at least 60 years old with stage II squamous cell lung carcinoma. Each CDR3 is given with its conserved first and last residue. The D gene is left open where the match is weak. For some rows the clone size is stated as once, few or many, or as a class when expanded; others skip it.

clone_size	cdr3_length	v_call	j_call	d_call	cdr3_nt	cdr3_aa
.	16	TRBV5-5	TRBJ2-7	TRBD1	TGTGCCAGCAGTCTCCGACACAGGGGATTCAGCCACGAGCAGTACTTC	CASSLRHRGFSHEQYF
.	14	TRBV5-1	TRBJ1-1	.	TGCGCCAGCAGCTTGGCAGAGATGAACACTGAAGCTTTCTTT	CASSLAEMNTEAFF
.	15	TRBV19	TRBJ2-3	.	TGTGCCAGTAGTATAGGGGGATCTAGCACAGATACGCAGTATTTT	CASSIGGSSTDTQYF
.	16	TRBV7-2	TRBJ2-2	.	TGTGCCAGCAGCGACCCTAGAGGGGCAAACACCGGGGAGCTGTTTTTT	CASSDPRGANTGELFF
.	14	TRBV5-1	TRBJ1-1	.	TGCGCCAGCAGCTCCCTGGGCAGAGACACTGAAGCTTTCTTT	CASSSLGRDTEAFF
.	17	TRBV27	TRBJ2-2	TRBD2	TGTGCCACCTCGGTGTTAGCGGGAGGGCCCGGCACCGGGGAGCTGTTTTTT	CATSVLAGGPGTGELFF
.	14	TRBV7-2	TRBJ2-5	TRBD1	TGTGCCAGCAGCTTACAGGGGGCGCGTGAGACCCAGTACTTC	CASSLQGARETQYF
once	14	TRBV7-2	TRBJ2-5	TRBD2	TGTGCCAGCAGCTTTGGTAGCGGGGGGGAGACCCAGTACTTC	CASSFGSGGETQYF
.	14	TRBV5-4	TRBJ1-4	TRBD1	TGTGCCAGCAGCCTACAGGGGCCAAATGAAAAACTGTTTTTT	CASSLQGPNEKLFF
.	20	TRBV5-1	TRBJ2-1	TRBD2	TGCGCCAGCAGCCGGACCGTGGGACTAGCGCTTCAAGGATCCTACAATGAGCAGTTCTTC	CASSRTVGLALQGSYNEQFF
.	14	TRBV7-9	TRBJ2-7	TRBD2	TGTGCCAGCAGCCGTAGACTAGCGGGTTACGAGCAGTACTTC	CASSRRLAGYEQYF
.	15	TRBV7-8	TRBJ2-3	.	TGTGCCAGCAGCTTAGCGGCGGCTAGCACAGATACGCAGTATTTT	CASSLAAASTDTQYF
.	13	TRBV11-3	TRBJ2-5	.	TGTGCCAGCAGCTCGGGGCTAGCAGAGACCCAGTACTTC	CASSSGLAETQYF
.	14	TRBV5-1	TRBJ1-2	.	TGCGCCAGCAGCTTGGCCACACAGAGCTATGGCTACACCTTC	CASSLATQSYGYTF
.	15	TRBV5-4	TRBJ1-1	TRBD1	TGTGCCAGCAGCTTTACAGGGGGCGCTGGGGTTGAAGCTTTCTTT	CASSFTGGAGVEAFF
.	13	TRBV5-6	TRBJ2-7	.	TGTGCCAGCAGCTTGGACAGCGCCTACGAGCAGTACTTC	CASSLDSAYEQYF
.	14	TRBV5-6	TRBJ1-1	.	TGTGCCAGCAGCTTGACAGGGCCAAACACTGAAGCTTTCTTT	CASSLTGPNTEAFF
.	11	TRBV29-1	TRBJ2-7	.	TGCAGCGTTAGGAACTCCTACGAGCAGTACTTC	CSVRNSYEQYF
.	18	TRBV18	TRBJ2-6	TRBD2	TGTGCCAGCTCACCAAGCGTAGCGGGACTTCCTGGGGCCAACGTCCTGACTTTC	CASSPSVAGLPGANVLTF
.	13	TRBV6-5	TRBJ1-6	TRBD1	TGTGCCAGCAGTTACGGACAGGGGTCCCCCCTCCACTTT	CASSYGQGSPLHF
.	13	TRBV7-2	TRBJ1-1	TRBD1	TGTGCCAGCAGCTTAGGGGACAGTTCTGAAGCTTTCTTT	CASSLGDSSEAFF
.	15	TRBV5-5	TRBJ1-6	.	TGTGCCAGCAGCCGAGAGGGCGCCTATAATTCACCCCTCCACTTT	CASSREGAYNSPLHF
.	14	TRBV15	TRBJ1-2	TRBD1	TGTGCCACCAGCTCCGGGACAGGTTCCTATGGCTACACCTTC	CATSSGTGSYGYTF
.	14	TRBV5-8	TRBJ2-1	TRBD2	TGTGCCAGCAGCTTGGGACTAGCCATCAATGAGCAGTTCTTC	CASSLGLAINEQFF
.	13	TRBV5-5	TRBJ2-7	.	TGTGCCAGCAGCCTGACGGGGGCCTACGAGCAGTACTTC	CASSLTGAYEQYF
.	16	TRBV7-7	TRBJ2-5	.	TGTGCCAGCAGCTTAGAAGCCAACCTCCACCAAGAGACCCAGTACTTC	CASSLEANLHQETQYF
.	13	TRBV7-8	TRBJ2-1	TRBD1	TGTGCCAGCAGCCTCGGACAGGGCAATGAGCAGTTCTTC	CASSLGQGNEQFF
once	14	TRBV19	TRBJ1-4	.	TGTGCCAGTACCCTGGGCAGGGTTGGAGAAAAACTGTTTTTT	CASTLGRVGEKLFF
few	15	TRBV28	TRBJ1-4	.	TGTGCCAGCAGTGACTTACAGGGAGGGAATGAAAAACTGTTTTTT	CASSDLQGGNEKLFF
once	14	TRBV14	TRBJ2-1	TRBD1	TGTGCCAGCAGCCAGACACAGGGGGCGGTTGAGCAGTTCTTC	CASSQTQGAVEQFF
.	16	TRBV5-4	TRBJ2-3	TRBD2	TGTGCCAGCAGCGTAGGGACTAGCGGGACCACAGATACGCAGTATTTT	CASSVGTSGTTDTQYF
.	13	TRBV27	TRBJ1-6	.	TGTGCCAGCAGTTTTTGGACAAATTCACCCCTCCACTTT	CASSFWTNSPLHF
.	15	TRBV7-9	TRBJ1-4	.	TGTGCCAGCAGCCCAGGGCTCGCAACTAATGAAAAACTGTTTTTT	CASSPGLATNEKLFF